The T cell receptor beta chain under discussion was sequenced for a study of post-analysis software for immune sequencing data. Study-wide results and limits: Comparison with controls showed significantly lower normalized Chao1 diversity in multiple sclerosis patients. Patients showed TRBV5-6, TRBV5-1 and TRBV20-1 among several TRBV segments more frequent than in controls.

Presence of unique molecular identifiers characterized the TCR beta cDNA libraries. TCRdb processed the PCR reads anew with MiXCR; each CDR3 protein has one entry. Here the sample spans some 160,000 distinct CDR3 sequences, under 40% being singletons. This clonotype was seen a few times. Antigen unknown. The germline gives CDR1 DFQATT, CDR2 SNEGSKA (reference sequence). J lost 5 bases, V lost 3 bases, and 8 bases had no gene match. The CDR3 length is 14 residues. The TCR originated in a girl aged 5 to 17 with multiple sclerosis. The rearrangement links TRBV20-1 to TRBJ2-3; 7 bases agree with TRBD1. The source was blood, collected after autologous hematopoietic stem cell transplantation. The CDR3 protein is CSASLGTAGDTQYF. CDR3 nucleotide sequence: TGCAGTGCTAGTCTCGGGACAGCAGGAGATACGCAGTATTTT.